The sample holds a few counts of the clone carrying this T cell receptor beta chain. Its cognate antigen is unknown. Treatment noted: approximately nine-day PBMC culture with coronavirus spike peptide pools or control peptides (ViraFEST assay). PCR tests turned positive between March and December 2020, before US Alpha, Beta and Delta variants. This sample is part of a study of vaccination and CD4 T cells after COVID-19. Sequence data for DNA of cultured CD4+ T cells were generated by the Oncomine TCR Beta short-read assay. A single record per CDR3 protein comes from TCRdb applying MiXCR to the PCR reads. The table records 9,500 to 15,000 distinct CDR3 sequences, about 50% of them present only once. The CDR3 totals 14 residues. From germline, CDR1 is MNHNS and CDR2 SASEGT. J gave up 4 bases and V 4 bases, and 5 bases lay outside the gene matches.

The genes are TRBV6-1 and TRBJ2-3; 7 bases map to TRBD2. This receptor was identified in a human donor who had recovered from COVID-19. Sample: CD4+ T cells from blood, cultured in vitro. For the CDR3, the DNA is TGTGCCAGCAGTGGATGGGGGGGTGCAGATACGCAGTATTTT. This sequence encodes CASSGWGGADTQYF.